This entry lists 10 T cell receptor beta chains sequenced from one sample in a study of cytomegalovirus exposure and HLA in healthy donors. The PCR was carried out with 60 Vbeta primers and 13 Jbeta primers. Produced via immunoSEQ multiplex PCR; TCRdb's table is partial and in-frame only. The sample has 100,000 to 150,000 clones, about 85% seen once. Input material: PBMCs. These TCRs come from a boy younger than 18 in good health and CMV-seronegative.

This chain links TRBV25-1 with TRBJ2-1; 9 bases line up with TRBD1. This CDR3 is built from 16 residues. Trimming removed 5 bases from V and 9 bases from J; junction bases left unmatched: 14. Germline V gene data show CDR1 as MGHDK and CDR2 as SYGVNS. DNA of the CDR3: TGTGCCAGCAGTCTACCACAGGGACAGGGAGGGAGTGAGCAGTTCTTC. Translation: CASSLPQGQGGSEQFF.

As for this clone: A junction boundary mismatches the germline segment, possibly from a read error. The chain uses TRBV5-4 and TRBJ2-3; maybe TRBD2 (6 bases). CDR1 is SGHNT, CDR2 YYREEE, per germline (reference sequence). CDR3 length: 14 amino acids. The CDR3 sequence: CASSLVPLYGTFLF. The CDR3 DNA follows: TGTGCCAGCAGCTTGGTTCCTTTATACGGGACTTTTCTTTTT.

DNA of the CDR3: TGTGCCAGCAGCTTCCCATGGGACAGGGGGCATCAAGCTTTCTTT. Protein: CASSFPWDRGHQAFF. The rearrangement uses TRBV7-2 and TRBJ1-1; 12 bases agree with TRBD1. Germline V gives CDR1 SGHTA, CDR2 FQGNSA. The trim removed 3 bases at V and 9 bases at J, leaving 8 bases unmatched. The CDR3 length is 15 residues. Using reference TRBV7-2 and TRBJ1-1 for the parts outside the CDR3, the full variable domain is GAGVSQSPSNKVTEKGKDVELRCDPISGHTALYWYRQSLGQGLEFLIYFQGNSAPDKSGLPSDRFSAERTGGSVSTLTIQRTQQEDSAVYLCASSFPWDRGHQAFFGQGTRLTVV.

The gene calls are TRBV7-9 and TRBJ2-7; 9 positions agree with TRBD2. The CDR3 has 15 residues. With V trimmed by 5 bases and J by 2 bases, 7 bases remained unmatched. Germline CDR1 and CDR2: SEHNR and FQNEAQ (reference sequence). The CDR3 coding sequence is TGTGCCAGCAGCGAGAAGACTAGCGGAACCTACGAGCAGTACTTC. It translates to CASSEKTSGTYEQYF.

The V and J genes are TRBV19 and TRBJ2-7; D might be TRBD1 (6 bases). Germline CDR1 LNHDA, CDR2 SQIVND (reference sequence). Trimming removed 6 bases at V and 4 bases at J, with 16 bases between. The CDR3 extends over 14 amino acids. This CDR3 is CASRGTRSPYEQYF. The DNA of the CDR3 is TGTGCCAGTAGGGGGACACGTAGTCCGTACGAGCAGTACTTC.

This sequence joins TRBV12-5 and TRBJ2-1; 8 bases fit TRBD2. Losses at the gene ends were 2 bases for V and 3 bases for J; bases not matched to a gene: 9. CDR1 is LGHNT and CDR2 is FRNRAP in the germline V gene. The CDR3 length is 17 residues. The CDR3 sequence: CASGLLTRLALYNEQFF. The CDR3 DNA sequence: TGTGCTAGTGGTTTGTTAACCCGACTAGCGCTCTACAATGAGCAGTTCTTC.

The DNA for the CDR3 is TGTGCCAGCAGTCGGCGGAGGCCCATAGTCCACGAGCAGTACTTC. Protein: CASSRRRPIVHEQYF. The chain joins TRBV6-5 to TRBJ2-7, with D perhaps matching TRBD2 (5 bases). V was clipped by 5 bases and J by 5 bases, with 19 bases between them. Germline loops: CDR1 MNHEY, CDR2 SVGAGI. There are 15 residues in the CDR3.

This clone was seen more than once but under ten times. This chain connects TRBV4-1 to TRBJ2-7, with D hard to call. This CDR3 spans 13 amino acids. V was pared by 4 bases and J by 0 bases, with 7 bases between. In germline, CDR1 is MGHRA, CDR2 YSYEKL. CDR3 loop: CASSRLSSYEQYF. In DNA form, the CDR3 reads TGCGCCAGCAGCCGACTGAGCTCCTACGAGCAGTACTTC.

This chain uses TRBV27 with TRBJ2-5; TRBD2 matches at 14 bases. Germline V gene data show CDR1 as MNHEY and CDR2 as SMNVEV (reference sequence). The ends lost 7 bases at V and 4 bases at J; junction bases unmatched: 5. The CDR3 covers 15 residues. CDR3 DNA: TGTGCCAGCATGGGACTAGCGGGAGTGGGAGAGACCCAGTACTTC. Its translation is CASMGLAGVGETQYF.

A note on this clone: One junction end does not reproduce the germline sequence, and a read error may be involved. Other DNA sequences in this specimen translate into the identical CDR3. CDR3 region: CASSQDGRSRNSNQPQHF. The CDR3 nucleotides read TGCGCCAGCAGCCAAGATGGCCGGAGCCGGAATAGCAATCAGCCCCAACATTTT. This rearrangement joins TRBV4-1 to TRBJ1-5; D gene unclear. Looked up from germline, CDR1 is MGHRA and CDR2 is YSYEKL. This CDR3 is built from 18 residues.